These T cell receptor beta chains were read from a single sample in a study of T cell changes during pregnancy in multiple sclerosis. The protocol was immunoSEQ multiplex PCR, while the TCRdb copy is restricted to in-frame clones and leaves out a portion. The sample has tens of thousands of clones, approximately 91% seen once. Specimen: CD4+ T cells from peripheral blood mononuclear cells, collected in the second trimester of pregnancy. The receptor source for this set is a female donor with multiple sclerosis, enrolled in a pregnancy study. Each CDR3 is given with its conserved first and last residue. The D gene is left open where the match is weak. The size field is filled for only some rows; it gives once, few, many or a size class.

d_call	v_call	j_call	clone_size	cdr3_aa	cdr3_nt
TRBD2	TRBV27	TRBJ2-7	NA	CASSLSAGGEQYF	TGTGCCAGCAGTTTATCAGCGGGGGGCGAGCAGTACTTC
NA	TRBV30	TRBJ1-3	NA	CAWSPLSSGNTIYF	TGTGCCTGGAGTCCCCTCTCCTCTGGAAACACCATATATTTT
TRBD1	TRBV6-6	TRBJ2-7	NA	CASGGQGVDEQYF	TGTGCCAGCGGGGGACAGGGGGTCGACGAGCAGTACTTC
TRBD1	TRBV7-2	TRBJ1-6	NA	CASSTQGTANSPLHF	TGTGCCAGCAGCACACAAGGGACAGCCAATTCACCCCTCCACTTT
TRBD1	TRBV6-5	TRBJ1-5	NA	CASSTGQGLNQPQHF	TGTGCCAGCAGCACGGGACAGGGCCTTAATCAGCCCCAGCATTTT
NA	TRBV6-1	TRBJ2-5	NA	CASSPVREETQYF	TGTGCCAGCAGCCCCGTGAGGGAAGAGACCCAGTACTTC
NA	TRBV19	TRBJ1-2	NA	CASSLAGVDYGYTF	TGTGCCAGTAGCCTAGCCGGGGTGGATTATGGCTACACCTTC
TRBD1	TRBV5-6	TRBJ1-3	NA	CASSSQGAGGNTIYF	TGTGCCAGCAGCTCACAGGGGGCAGGAGGAAACACCATATATTTT
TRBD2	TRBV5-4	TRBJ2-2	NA	CASSALIAGDLPGELFF	TGTGCCAGCAGCGCACTAATAGCGGGAGATCTCCCCGGGGAGCTGTTTTTT
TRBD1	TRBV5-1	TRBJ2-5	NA	CASRALGTEETQYF	TGCGCCAGCCGGGCCCTTGGGACAGAAGAGACCCAGTACTTC
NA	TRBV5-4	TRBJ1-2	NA	CASSGGDYSSSPYGYTF	TGTGCCAGCAGCGGGGGGGATTACTCTTCAAGTCCCTATGGCTACACCTTC
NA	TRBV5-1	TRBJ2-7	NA	CASRATSSYEQYF	TGCGCCAGCAGGGCAACTAGCTCCTACGAGCAGTACTTC
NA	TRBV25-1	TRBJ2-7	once	CASSMVQNEQYF	TGTGCCAGCAGTATGGTCCAGAACGAGCAGTACTTC
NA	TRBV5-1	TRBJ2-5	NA	CASRAMTVQETQYF	TGCGCCAGCAGGGCCATGACAGTCCAAGAGACCCAGTACTTC
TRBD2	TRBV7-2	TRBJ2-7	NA	CASSLASGPAYEQYF	TGTGCCAGCAGCTTAGCTAGCGGGCCTGCCTACGAGCAGTACTTC
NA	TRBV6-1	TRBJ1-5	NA	CAGAERANQPQHF	TGTGCCGGCGCGGAGCGGGCCAATCAGCCCCAGCATTTT
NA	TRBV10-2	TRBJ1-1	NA	CAVSVSGGTEAFF	TGCGCCGTCAGCGTCTCAGGAGGCACTGAAGCTTTCTTT
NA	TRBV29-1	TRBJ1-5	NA	CSAPPWDKRNQPQHF	TGCAGCGCCCCACCTTGGGACAAAAGGAATCAGCCCCAGCATTTT
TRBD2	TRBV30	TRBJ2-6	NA	CAWSPGGVLTF	TGTGCCTGGAGTCCGGGGGGGGTCCTGACTTTC
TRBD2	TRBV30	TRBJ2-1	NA	CAWSKRGGANEQFF	TGTGCCTGGAGTAAGCGGGGGGGTGCCAATGAGCAGTTCTTC
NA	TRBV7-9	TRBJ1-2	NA	CASSLVSWGDGYTF	TGTGCCAGCAGCTTAGTTAGTTGGGGGGACGGCTACACCTTC
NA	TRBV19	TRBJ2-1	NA	CASSIAGDSYNEQFF	TGTGCCAGTAGTATAGCCGGGGACTCCTACAATGAGCAGTTCTTC
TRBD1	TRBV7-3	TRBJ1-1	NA	CASSSGQATEAFF	TGTGCCAGCAGCTCTGGACAGGCAACTGAAGCTTTCTTT
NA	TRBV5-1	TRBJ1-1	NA	CASSSGNTEAFF	TGCGCCAGCAGTTCGGGGAACACTGAAGCTTTCTTT
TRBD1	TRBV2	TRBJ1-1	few	CASRMGQLNTEAFF	TGTGCCAGCAGGATGGGACAGCTAAACACTGAAGCTTTCTTT
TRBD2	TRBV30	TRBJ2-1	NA	CAWSISGGSYNEQFF	TGTGCCTGGTCTATTAGCGGGGGGTCCTACAATGAGCAGTTCTTC
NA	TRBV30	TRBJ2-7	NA	CAWSVGQLYEQYF	TGTGCCTGGAGTGTTGGGCAGCTCTACGAGCAGTACTTC
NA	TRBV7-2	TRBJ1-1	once	CASSLAGSYTEAFF	TGTGCCAGCAGCTTAGCCGGGTCTTACACTGAAGCTTTCTTT
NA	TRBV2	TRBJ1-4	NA	CASSEVRGHLGLFF	TGTGCCAGCAGTGAAGTCAGGGGCCACTTGGGGCTGTTTTTT
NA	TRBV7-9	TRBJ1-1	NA	CASSLGTFRLNTEAFF	TGTGCCAGCAGCTTAGGAACTTTCAGGTTGAACACTGAAGCTTTCTTT
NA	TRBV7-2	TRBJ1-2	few	CASSSGRAQGYTF	TGTGCCAGCAGCTCGGGAAGGGCACAGGGCTACACCTTC
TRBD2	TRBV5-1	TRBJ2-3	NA	CASSPKRTSGRADTQYF	TGCGCCAGCAGCCCAAAGAGGACTAGCGGGAGGGCGGATACGCAGTATTTT
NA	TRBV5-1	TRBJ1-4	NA	CASSDPQGSNEKLFF	TGCGCCAGCAGCGACCCCCAGGGGTCCAACGAAAAACTGTTTTTT
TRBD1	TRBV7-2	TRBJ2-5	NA	CASSSYRDRGGETQYF	TGTGCCAGCAGCTCCTACCGGGACAGGGGAGGGGAGACCCAGTACTTC
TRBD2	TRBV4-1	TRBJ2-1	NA	CASSQLAGVGDEQFF	TGCGCCAGCAGCCAACTAGCGGGGGTTGGGGATGAGCAGTTCTTC
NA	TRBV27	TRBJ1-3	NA	CASSNWAVYLPYSGNTIYF	TGTGCCAGCTCAAACTGGGCAGTCTACCTTCCATACTCTGGAAACACCATATATTTT